The 23 T cell receptor beta chains given below trace back to one sample, sequenced in a study of T cell repertoires in cytomegalovirus infection. Via MiXCR, TCRdb re-called the reads, giving one row per CDR3 protein. The table records 500,000 or so distinct CDR3 sequences, 16% of them present only once. The sample consisted of CD8+ T cells from PBMCs. These receptors came from a human donor in good health (CMV status not recorded). Some clones in this sample may be carry-over from other donors' samples.

This clonotype was picked up a small number of times. The V call is TRBV6-6, the J call TRBJ1-2; weak D call: TRBD1 (5 bases). The CDR3 is 13 residues long. V lost 10 bases, J lost 3 bases, and 15 bases lay in between. Germline CDR1 and CDR2: MNHNY and SVGAGI (reference sequence). Here the CDR3 reads CAIGRAQHYGYTF. CDR3 nucleotides: TGTGCCATCGGCAGGGCGCAACACTATGGCTACACCTTC.

There are many counts of this clonotype. The rearrangement uses TRBV5-6 and TRBJ2-5; TRBD2 might be the D (6 bases). Germline V CDR1 and CDR2: SGHDT, YYEEEE. The CDR3 totals 15 residues. Trimming pared 2 bases from V and 2 bases from J, leaving 13 bases between. CDR3 region: CASSFLPGEQETQYF. The CDR3, as DNA: TGTGCCAGCAGCTTCTTACCGGGGGAACAAGAGACCCAGTACTTC.

The chain employs TRBV20-1 and TRBJ2-1; TRBD1 might be the D (6 bases). V lost 3 bases to trimming and J lost 1 base, with 10 bases between them. CDR3 length: 14 amino acids. Germline CDR1 DFQATT, CDR2 SNEGSKA (reference sequence). The CDR3 DNA reads TGCAGTGCTAGCGGGCAGGGGTCCTACAATGAGCAGTTCTTC. Amino acid sequence: CSASGQGSYNEQFF.

This chain links TRBV18 with TRBJ2-1; D possibly uses TRBD1 or TRBD2 (5 bases each). This CDR3 contains 13 residues. Trimming took 3 bases from V and 8 from J, leaving 11 bases between them. The V gene's germline CDR1 is KGHSH and CDR2 LQKENI. The CDR3 DNA sequence: TGTGCCAGCTCACCGCCCCTGGGGGATGAGCAGTTCTTC. This gives the protein CASSPPLGDEQFF.

The V and J genes are TRBV13 and TRBJ2-3; no firm D call. V lost 5 bases and J lost 0, with 12 bases in between. The CDR3 is 15 amino acids. Germline CDR1 is PRHDT and CDR2 is FYEKMQ (reference sequence). The CDR3 loop is CASSPSGDSTDTQYF. The CDR3 DNA sequence: TGTGCCAGCAGCCCATCAGGAGACAGCACAGATACGCAGTATTTT.

This clonotype was recorded many times. The chain has TRBV7-8 and TRBJ2-5; perhaps TRBD2 as D (5 bases). CDR1 and CDR2 (germline): SGHVS, FQNEAQ. V lost 6 bases and J 5 bases, leaving 19 bases between the germline ends. The CDR3 has 15 residues. Here the CDR3 reads CASRSRTARRETQYF. CDR3 coding DNA: TGTGCCAGCAGATCTCGGACGGCCCGGAGGGAGACCCAGTACTTC.

This clonotype was recorded many times. The chain has TRBV6-1 and TRBJ1-2; no clear D. CDR1 MNHNS and CDR2 SASEGT come from the germline V gene. V was pared by 1 base and J by 8 bases, with 11 bases between. The CDR3 has 13 amino acids. The DNA of the CDR3 is TGTGCCAGCAGTGAAGTACAGCCGACCGGCTACACCTTC. It yields the protein CASSEVQPTGYTF.

This clonotype has only one observation. For the CDR3, the DNA is TGTGCCAGCAGCTCCAGCGGGGGAAAAAACATTCAGTACTTC. Residues: CASSSSGGKNIQYF. The J gene is TRBJ2-4, the V gene TRBV5-8, with 8 bases fitting TRBD2. The V gene's germline CDR1 is SGHTS and CDR2 YDEGEE. This CDR3 has 14 residues. V was pared by 3 bases and J by 4 bases, with 3 bases of the junction left unmatched. The whole variable domain, filled in from reference TRBV5-8 and TRBJ2-4, reads EAGVTQSPTHLIKTRGQQATLRCSPISGHTSVYWYQQALGLGLQFLLWYDEGEERNRGNFPPRFSGRQFPNYSSELNVNALELEDSALYLCASSSSGGKNIQYFGAGTRLSVL.

This clonotype was recorded a few times. The chain is built from TRBV7-9 and TRBJ2-7, with 7 positions matching TRBD1. The CDR3 totals 13 residues. Germline V gives CDR1 SEHNR, CDR2 FQNEAQ (reference sequence). V shed 11 bases and J 0 bases; nucleotides not matched to a gene: 7. The CDR3, as DNA: TGTGCCGCAGGGGGTCCTACCTCCTACGAGCAGTACTTC. Amino acids: CAAGGPTSYEQYF.

The V and J genes are TRBV29-1 and TRBJ1-2; possible D gene TRBD1, 5 bases. Germline V gene sequence: CDR1 SQVTM, CDR2 ANQGSEA. The CDR3 sequence is 12 residues long. Trimming shortened V by 2 bases and J by 5 bases, and 9 bases separated the two germline ends. CDR3 coding DNA: TGCAGCGTTGAAAGCAGGGTTTATGGCTACACCTTC. Its protein is CSVESRVYGYTF.

This chain links TRBV2 with TRBJ2-1; 10 bases are shared with TRBD2. The CDR3 runs 18 residues. V lost 4 bases, J lost 8 bases, and 17 bases stayed unmatched. Per germline, CDR1 SNHLY and CDR2 FYNNEI. CDR3 sequence: CASSGRSSGGKQNHEQFF. CDR3 DNA: TGTGCCAGCAGTGGTCGATCTAGCGGGGGAAAACAGAACCATGAGCAGTTCTTC.

This clonotype has ten or more counts. The J gene is TRBJ1-5, the V gene TRBV27; 7 bases line up with TRBD1. Germline lookup yields CDR1 MNHEY and CDR2 SMNVEV (reference sequence). The CDR3 contains 17 residues. The J segment lost 0 bases and the V segment lost 10 bases, leaving 15 bases of the junction unmatched. CDR3 amino acids: CAISTRDSPTSNQPQHF. The CDR3 DNA is TGTGCCATTTCGACACGGGACAGTCCGACTAGCAATCAGCCCCAGCATTTT.

This clonotype was detected only a few times. The chain recombines TRBV27 with TRBJ2-1, with 13 bases aligning to TRBD2. The V gene's germline CDR1 is MNHEY and CDR2 SMNVEV (reference sequence). The CDR3 is 17 amino acids. The V segment lost 5 bases and the J segment 4 bases; nucleotides outside the gene matches: 8. The CDR3 nucleotides are TGTGCCAGCAGTCCTAGACTAGCGGGAGGTGCTTACAATGAGCAGTTCTTC. Translation: CASSPRLAGGAYNEQFF.

This clonotype was found many times. The chain carries TRBV7-9 and TRBJ2-3; D possibly corresponds to TRBD2 (5 bases). Germline V CDR1 and CDR2: SEHNR, FQNEAQ (reference sequence). This CDR3 has 12 residues. V was pared by 6 bases and J by 7 bases, with 11 bases between. The CDR3 region is CASSESGNTQYF. The CDR3 region has the DNA TGTGCCAGCAGTGAAAGCGGAAATACGCAGTATTTT.

This clonotype was seen a few times. The V gene is TRBV10-2, the J gene TRBJ2-5, with 9 bases matching TRBD2. The J segment lost 1 base and the V segment lost 6 bases, leaving 12 bases of the junction unmatched. Germline CDR1 is WSHSY and CDR2 is SAAADI. This CDR3 region has 17 residues. The CDR3 DNA reads as TGCGCCAGCAGCTCGAGGCTAGCGGGGTTGTTCCAAGAGACCCAGTACTTC. Encoded protein: CASSSRLAGLFQETQYF.

This clonotype was seen once. Sequence at one end of the junction differs from germline and may be a read error. The chain uses TRBV2 and TRBJ2-1; 7 bases align to TRBD2. The CDR3 extends over 15 amino acids. Germline CDR1 is SNHLY and CDR2 is FYNNEI. The CDR3 spells CANSVIAGLYNEQFF. The CDR3 bases are TGTGCCAACAGTGTGATAGCGGGCCTATACAATGAGCAGTTCTTC.

This clonotype was observed at least ten times. The chain recombines TRBV7-6 with TRBJ1-1, with D perhaps matching TRBD1 (6 bases). Trimming cost V 5 bases and J 2 bases, with 18 bases left between them. The CDR3 contains 16 residues. Germline V CDR1 and CDR2: SGHVS, FNYEAQ. The CDR3 bases are TGTGCCAGCAGCCCCCGGGGGGGGCGCAGTAACACTGAAGCTTTCTTT. It is translated as CASSPRGGRSNTEAFF. Supplemented by reference TRBV7-6 and TRBJ1-1, the full variable domain reads GAGVSQSPRYKVTKRGQDVALRCDPISGHVSLYWYRQALGQGPEFLTYFNYEAQQDKSGLPNDRFSAERPEGSISTLTIQRTEQRDSAMYRCASSPRGGRSNTEAFFGQGTRLTVV.

Ten or more counts support this clonotype. The chain combines TRBV23-1 with TRBJ2-5; the match to TRBD1 covers 7 bases. TRBV23-1 is an ORF, with its function uncertain. V was pared by 8 bases and J by 5 bases, with 11 bases of the junction left unmatched. The CDR3 runs to 14 residues. CDR3 bases: TGCGCCAGCCCGCAAAGTACAGGGGAGGAGACCCAGTACTTC. Translating gives CASPQSTGEETQYF.

This clonotype was picked up many times. The chain is built from TRBV27 and TRBJ2-5, with TRBD2 identical over 7 bases. Germline CDR1 is MNHEY and CDR2 is SMNVEV (reference sequence). CDR3 length: 11 amino acids. Trimming at V came to 8 bases and at J to 5 bases, leaving 2 bases not matched to a gene. DNA for the CDR3: TGTGCCAGCGGGGAGGGTGAGACCCAGTACTTC. This sequence encodes CASGEGETQYF.

CDR3 loop: CASSITPSELYNEQFF. The CDR3 nucleotides read TGTGCCAGTAGTATAACGCCTAGCGAACTTTACAATGAGCAGTTCTTC. The chain employs TRBV19 and TRBJ2-1, with a tentative D call TRBD2 (6 bases). The ends were cut back, 2 bases at V and 4 bases at J, with 15 bases in the middle. This CDR3 contains 16 residues. Germline V gene data show CDR1 as LNHDA and CDR2 as SQIVND (reference sequence).

This clonotype was counted ten times or more. The rearrangement links TRBV7-8 to TRBJ1-2; possibly TRBD1 for D (5 bases). This CDR3 is built from 17 residues. The V and J ends lost 4 bases and 1 base respectively, with 19 bases between them. Germline V gives CDR1 SGHVS, CDR2 FQNEAQ. The CDR3 region is CASSYLATGGYNYGYTF. DNA for the CDR3: TGTGCCAGCAGCTACCTGGCGACGGGGGGGTATAACTATGGCTACACCTTC.

The chain combines TRBV27 with TRBJ1-3, with TRBD1 matching 7 bases. The CDR3 runs to 14 residues. The germline V gene encodes CDR1 MNHEY and CDR2 SMNVEV (reference sequence). The V and J ends lost 2 bases and 4 bases, in that order; junction bases with no gene match: 2. The CDR3 sequence is CASSLRGGGNTIYF. The CDR3 region has the DNA TGTGCCAGCAGTTTAAGAGGGGGCGGAAACACCATATATTTT.

This clonotype occurred a few times. This chain links TRBV27 with TRBJ2-7; D is undetermined. V was pared by 1 base and J by 6 bases, with 10 bases between. This CDR3 has 13 amino acids. In germline, CDR1 is MNHEY, CDR2 SMNVEV (reference sequence). The CDR3 here is CASSLFLGFEQYF. The CDR3 DNA is TGTGCCAGCAGTTTATTTTTAGGGTTCGAGCAGTACTTC.